This T cell receptor beta chain was documented in a study of T cell changes during pregnancy in multiple sclerosis. Clones were sequenced by immunoSEQ multiplex PCR, and TCRdb holds only the in-frame ones, with some missing. The data show about 100,000 clones, approximately 92% seen once. The V gene end was trimmed by 4 bases and the J gene end by 2 bases; junction bases not matched to a gene: 2. Per germline, CDR1 SNHLY and CDR2 FYNNEI. This CDR3 has 14 residues. This clone was recorded only once. This TCR was sampled from a female donor with multiple sclerosis, enrolled in a pregnancy study. The chain combines TRBV2 with TRBJ1-2; 9 bases are a match to TRBD1. The starting material was peripheral blood, obtained in the first trimester of pregnancy. CDR3 in amino acids: CASSGGTGNYGYTF. The CDR3 nucleotides are TGTGCCAGCAGTGGGGGGACAGGGAACTATGGCTACACCTTC.